This T cell receptor beta chain was sequenced in a study of blood T cell repertoires in COVID-19. The CDR3 extends over 13 amino acids. Trimming removed 4 bases at V and 4 bases at J, with 10 bases between. The germline CDR1 and CDR2 sequences are MNHEY and SVGAGI. In the source study's methods: Reference gene primers were amplified, and this amplification served to estimate nucleated cell counts. Sequencing used immunoSEQ multiplex PCR; TCRdb keeps in-frame clones, though not all of them. V and J calls and clone size follow that table, whereas D and trimming were derived from the DNA. Of roughly 280,000 clones in the sample, roughly 90% are singletons; the top ten hold about 3%.

The receptor comes from a woman aged 50 to 60 who had recovered from COVID-19. The chain has TRBV6-5 and TRBJ1-1, with D uncertain. Sequencing was carried out using PBMCs or T cells enriched from blood (not recorded which). The CDR3 sequence is CASSSQAITEAFF. In DNA, the CDR3 is TGTGCCAGCAGTTCCCAGGCGATCACTGAAGCTTTCTTT.